The source of this T cell receptor beta chain is a study of blood T cell repertoires in COVID-19. Background on the study: Italy, Spain and the United States were the sources of the convalescent and acute COVID-19 samples. The analysed material was cDNA or gDNA that came from T cells, B-cell-depleted T cells, or PBMCs.

Libraries were prepared by immunoSEQ multiplex PCR; TCRdb keeps only in-frame clonotypes and omits some of them. The data contain around 170,000 clones, around 90% of them singletons. Germline V lookup: CDR1 SEHNR, CDR2 FQNEAQ (reference sequence). Trimming left V 0 bases short and J 6 bases short, with 12 bases between. The CDR3 loop spans 14 amino acids. This chain uses TRBV7-9 with TRBJ2-7; D may be TRBD1 (6 bases). The receptor comes from a man in his 60s with acute or convalescent COVID-19. Sequencing was performed on peripheral blood. DNA of the CDR3: TGTGCCAGCAGCTTAGCCCCAGGGGCAGGCGAGCAGTACTTC. Its protein is CASSLAPGAGEQYF.